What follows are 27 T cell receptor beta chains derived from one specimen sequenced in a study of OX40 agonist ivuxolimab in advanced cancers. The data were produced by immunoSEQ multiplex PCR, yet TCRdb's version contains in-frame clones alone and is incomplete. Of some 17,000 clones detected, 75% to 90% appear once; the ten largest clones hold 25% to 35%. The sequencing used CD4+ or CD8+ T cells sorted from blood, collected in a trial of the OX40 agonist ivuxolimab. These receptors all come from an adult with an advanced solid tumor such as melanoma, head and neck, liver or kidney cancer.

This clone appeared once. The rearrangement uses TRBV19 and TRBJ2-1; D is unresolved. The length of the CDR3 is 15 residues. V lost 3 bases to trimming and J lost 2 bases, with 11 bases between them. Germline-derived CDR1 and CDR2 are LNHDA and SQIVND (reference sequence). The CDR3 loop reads CASSIVDSTYNEQFF. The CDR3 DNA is TGTGCCAGTAGTATTGTAGACTCCACCTACAATGAGCAGTTCTTC. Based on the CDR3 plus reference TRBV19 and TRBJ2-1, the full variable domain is DGGITQSPKYLFRKEGQNVTLSCEQNLNHDAMYWYRQDPGQGLRLIYYSQIVNDFQKGDIAEGYSVSREKKESFPLTVTSAQKNPTAFYLCASSIVDSTYNEQFFGPGTRLTVL.

The chain's CDR3 is CASSLDPVGTQYF. CDR3 nucleotides: TGTGCCAGCAGCTTAGATCCGGTCGGTACGCAGTATTTT. The chain has TRBV7-9 and TRBJ2-3; D remains ambiguous. Trimming stripped 1 base from V and 8 bases from J, with 10 bases between. Germline CDR1 and CDR2: SEHNR and FQNEAQ (reference sequence). The CDR3 is 13 residues long.

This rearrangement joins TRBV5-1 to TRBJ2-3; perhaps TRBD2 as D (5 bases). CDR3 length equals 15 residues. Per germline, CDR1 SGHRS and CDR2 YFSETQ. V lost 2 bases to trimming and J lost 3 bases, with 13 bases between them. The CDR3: CASSFGVLGTDTQYF. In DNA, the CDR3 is TGCGCCAGCAGCTTCGGGGTTCTTGGAACAGATACGCAGTATTTT. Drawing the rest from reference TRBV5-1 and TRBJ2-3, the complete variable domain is KAGVTQTPRYLIKTRGQQVTLSCSPISGHRSVSWYQQTPGQGLQFLFEYFSETQRNKGNFPGRFSGRQFSNSRSEMNVSTLELGDSALYLCASSFGVLGTDTQYFGPGTRLTVL.

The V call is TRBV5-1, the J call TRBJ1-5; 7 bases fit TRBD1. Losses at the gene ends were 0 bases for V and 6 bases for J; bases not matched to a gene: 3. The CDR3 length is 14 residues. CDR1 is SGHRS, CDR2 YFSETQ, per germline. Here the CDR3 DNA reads TGCGCCAGCAGCTTGGTGGCAGGGGGTCAGCCCCAGCATTTT. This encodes CASSLVAGGQPQHF.

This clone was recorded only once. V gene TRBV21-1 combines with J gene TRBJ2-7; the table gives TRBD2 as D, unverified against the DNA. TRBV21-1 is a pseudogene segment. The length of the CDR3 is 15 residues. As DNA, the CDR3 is TGTGCCAGCAGCGCCGGGGATTACTGGGACTACGAGCAGTACTTC. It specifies CASSAGDYWDYEQYF.

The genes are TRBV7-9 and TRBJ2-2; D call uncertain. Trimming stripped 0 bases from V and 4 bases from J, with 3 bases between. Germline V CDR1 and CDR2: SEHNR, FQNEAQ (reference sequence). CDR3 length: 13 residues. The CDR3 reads CASSLAITGELFF. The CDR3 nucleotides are TGTGCCAGCAGCTTAGCGATCACCGGGGAGCTGTTTTTT.

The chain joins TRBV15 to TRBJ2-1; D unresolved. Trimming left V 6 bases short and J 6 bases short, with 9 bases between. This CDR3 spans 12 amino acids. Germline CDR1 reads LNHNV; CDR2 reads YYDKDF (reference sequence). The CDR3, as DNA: TGTGCCACCAGAAGACTTTCCAATGAGCAGTTCTTC. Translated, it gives CATRRLSNEQFF.

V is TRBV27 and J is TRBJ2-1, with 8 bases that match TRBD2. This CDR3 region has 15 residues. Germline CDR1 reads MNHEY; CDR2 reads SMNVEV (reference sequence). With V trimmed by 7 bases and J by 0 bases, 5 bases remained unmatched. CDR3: CASTLGGASYNEQFF. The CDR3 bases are TGTGCCAGCACCCTCGGGGGGGCCTCCTACAATGAGCAGTTCTTC.

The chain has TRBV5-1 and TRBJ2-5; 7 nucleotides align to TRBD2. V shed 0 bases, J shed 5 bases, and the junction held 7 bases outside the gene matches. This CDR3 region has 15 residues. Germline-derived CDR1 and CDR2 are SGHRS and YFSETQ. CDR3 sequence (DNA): TGCGCCAGCAGCTTGGCCGGCGGGGGTGCGGAGACCCAGTACTTC. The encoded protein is CASSLAGGGAETQYF.

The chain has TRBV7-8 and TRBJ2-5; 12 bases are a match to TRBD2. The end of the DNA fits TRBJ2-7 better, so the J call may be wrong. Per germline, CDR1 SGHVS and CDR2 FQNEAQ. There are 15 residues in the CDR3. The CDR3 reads CASSWTSGKPYEQYF. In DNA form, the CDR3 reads TGTGCCAGCAGCTGGACTAGCGGGAAGCCCTACGAGCAGTACTTC.

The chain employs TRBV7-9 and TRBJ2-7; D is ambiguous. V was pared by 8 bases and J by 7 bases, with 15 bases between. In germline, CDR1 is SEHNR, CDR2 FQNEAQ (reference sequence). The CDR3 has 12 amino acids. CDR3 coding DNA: TGTGCCAGCGGAACATCCGCTTGGGAGCAGTACTTC. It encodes CASGTSAWEQYF.

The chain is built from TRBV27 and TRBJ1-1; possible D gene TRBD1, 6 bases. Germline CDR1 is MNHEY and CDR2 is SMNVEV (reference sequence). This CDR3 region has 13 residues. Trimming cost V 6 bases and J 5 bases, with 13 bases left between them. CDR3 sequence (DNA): TGTGCCAGCAGGGTTGGGGGGCTTACTGAAGCTTTCTTT. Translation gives CASRVGGLTEAFF.

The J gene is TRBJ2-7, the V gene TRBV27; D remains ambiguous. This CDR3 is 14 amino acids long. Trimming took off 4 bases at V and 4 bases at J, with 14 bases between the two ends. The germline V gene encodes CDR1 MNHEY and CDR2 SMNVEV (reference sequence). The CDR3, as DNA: TGTGCCAGCAGTTCGAACGGGCTTTTTTACGAGCAGTACTTC. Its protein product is CASSSNGLFYEQYF.

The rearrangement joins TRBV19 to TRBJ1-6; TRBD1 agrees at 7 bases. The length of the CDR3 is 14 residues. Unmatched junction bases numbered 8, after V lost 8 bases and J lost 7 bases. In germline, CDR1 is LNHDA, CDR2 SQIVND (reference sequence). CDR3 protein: CASADRVGNSPLHF. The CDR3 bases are TGTGCCAGTGCCGACAGGGTTGGGAATTCACCCCTCCACTTT.

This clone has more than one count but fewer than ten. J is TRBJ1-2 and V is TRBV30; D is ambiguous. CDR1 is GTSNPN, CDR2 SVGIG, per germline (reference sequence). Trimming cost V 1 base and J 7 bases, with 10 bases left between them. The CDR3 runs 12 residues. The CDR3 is CAWSEILGGYTF. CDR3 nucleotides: TGTGCCTGGAGTGAGATCTTGGGTGGCTACACCTTC.

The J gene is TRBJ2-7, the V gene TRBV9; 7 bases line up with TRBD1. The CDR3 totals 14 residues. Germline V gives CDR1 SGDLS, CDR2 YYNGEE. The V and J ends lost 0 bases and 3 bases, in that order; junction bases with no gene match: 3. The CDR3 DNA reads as TGTGCCAGCAGCGTAGGTGACAGGGACTACGAGCAGTACTTC. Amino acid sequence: CASSVGDRDYEQYF.

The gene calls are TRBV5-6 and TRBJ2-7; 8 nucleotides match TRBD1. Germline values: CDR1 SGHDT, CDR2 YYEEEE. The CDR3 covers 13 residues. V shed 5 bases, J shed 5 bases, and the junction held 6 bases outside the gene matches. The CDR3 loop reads CASRGQGADEQYF. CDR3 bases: TGTGCCAGCAGAGGGCAGGGGGCTGACGAGCAGTACTTC. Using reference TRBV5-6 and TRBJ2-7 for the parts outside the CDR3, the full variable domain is DAGVTQSPTHLIKTRGQQVTLRCSPKSGHDTVSWYQQALGQGPQFIFQYYEEEERQRGNFPDRFSGHQFPNYSSELNVNALLLGDSALYLCASRGQGADEQYFGPGTRLTVT.

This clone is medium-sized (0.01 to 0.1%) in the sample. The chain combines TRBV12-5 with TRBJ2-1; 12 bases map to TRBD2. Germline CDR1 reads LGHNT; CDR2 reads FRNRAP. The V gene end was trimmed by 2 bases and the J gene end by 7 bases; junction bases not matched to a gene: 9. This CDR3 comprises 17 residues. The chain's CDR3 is CASGLTLTSGSGNEQFF. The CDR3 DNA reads TGTGCTAGTGGTTTGACCCTGACTAGCGGGAGTGGGAATGAGCAGTTCTTC.

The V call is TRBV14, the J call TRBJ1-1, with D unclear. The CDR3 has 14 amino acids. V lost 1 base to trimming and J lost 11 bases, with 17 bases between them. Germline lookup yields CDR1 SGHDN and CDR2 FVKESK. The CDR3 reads CASSQAVGSPGAFF. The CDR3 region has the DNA TGTGCCAGCAGCCAAGCCGTGGGGTCCCCCGGTGCTTTCTTT.

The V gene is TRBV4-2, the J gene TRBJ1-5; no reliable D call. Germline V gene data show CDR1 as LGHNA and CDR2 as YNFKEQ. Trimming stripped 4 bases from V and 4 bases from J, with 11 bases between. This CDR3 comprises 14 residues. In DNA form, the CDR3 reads TGTGCCAGCAGCCCAGCCTTGGGGAATCAGCCCCAGCATTTT. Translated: CASSPALGNQPQHF.

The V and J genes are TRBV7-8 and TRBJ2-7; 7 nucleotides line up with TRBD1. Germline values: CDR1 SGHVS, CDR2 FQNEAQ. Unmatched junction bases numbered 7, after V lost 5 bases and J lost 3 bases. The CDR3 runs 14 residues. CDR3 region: CASSPTGKSYEQYF. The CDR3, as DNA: TGTGCCAGCAGCCCGACAGGGAAAAGCTACGAGCAGTACTTC. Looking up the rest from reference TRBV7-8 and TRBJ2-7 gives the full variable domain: GAGVSQSPRYKVAKRGQDVALRCDPISGHVSLFWYQQALGQGPEFLTYFQNEAQLDKSGLPSDRFFAERPEGSVSTLKIQRTQQEDSAVYLCASSPTGKSYEQYFGPGTRLTVT.

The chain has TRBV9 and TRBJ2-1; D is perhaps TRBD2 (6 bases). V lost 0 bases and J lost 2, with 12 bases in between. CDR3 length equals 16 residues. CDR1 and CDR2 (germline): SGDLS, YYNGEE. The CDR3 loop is CASSVVSSVTYNEQFF. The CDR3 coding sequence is TGTGCCAGCAGCGTAGTGTCTAGCGTTACCTACAATGAGCAGTTCTTC.

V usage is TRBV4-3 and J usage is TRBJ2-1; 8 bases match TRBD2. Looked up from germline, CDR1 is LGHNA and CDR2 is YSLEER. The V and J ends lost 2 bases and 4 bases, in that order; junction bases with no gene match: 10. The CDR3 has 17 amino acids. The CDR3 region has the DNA TGCGCCAGCAGCCAAACCCGGCCTAGCGGGCTTTACAATGAGCAGTTCTTC. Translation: CASSQTRPSGLYNEQFF.

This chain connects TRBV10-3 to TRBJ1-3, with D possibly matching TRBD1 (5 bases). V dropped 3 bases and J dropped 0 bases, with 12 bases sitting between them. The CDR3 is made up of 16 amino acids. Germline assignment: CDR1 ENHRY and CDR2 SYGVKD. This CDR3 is CAISDGRGFSGNTIYF. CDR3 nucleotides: TGTGCCATCAGTGACGGGCGGGGCTTCTCTGGAAACACCATATATTTT.

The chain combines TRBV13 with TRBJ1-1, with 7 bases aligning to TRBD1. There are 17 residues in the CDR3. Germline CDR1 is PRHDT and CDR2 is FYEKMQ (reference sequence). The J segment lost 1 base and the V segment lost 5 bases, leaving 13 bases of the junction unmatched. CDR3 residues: CASSPGGDGTPNTEAFF. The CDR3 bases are TGTGCCAGCAGCCCAGGGGGGGACGGGACACCGAACACTGAAGCTTTCTTT.

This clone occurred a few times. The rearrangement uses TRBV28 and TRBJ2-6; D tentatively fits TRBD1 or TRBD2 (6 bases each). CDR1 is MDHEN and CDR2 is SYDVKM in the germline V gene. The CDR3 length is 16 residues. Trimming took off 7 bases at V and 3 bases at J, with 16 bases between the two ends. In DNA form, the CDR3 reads TGTGCCAGCACCCTAGGGGGGATGGATGGGGCCAACGTCCTGACTTTC. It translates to CASTLGGMDGANVLTF.

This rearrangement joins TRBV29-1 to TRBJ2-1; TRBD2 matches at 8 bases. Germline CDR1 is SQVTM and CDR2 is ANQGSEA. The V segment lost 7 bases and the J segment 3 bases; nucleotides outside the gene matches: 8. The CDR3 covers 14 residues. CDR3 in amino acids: CSGELADVYNEQFF. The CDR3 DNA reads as TGCAGCGGCGAACTAGCGGATGTCTACAATGAGCAGTTCTTC.